This is a list of T cell receptor beta chains from one sample in a study of blood T cell repertoires in COVID-19. The repertoire was sequenced with immunoSEQ multiplex PCR; TCRdb's copy has only in-frame clones and lacks some. The profile shows 34,000 or so clones, about 87% of them singletons. Sequences were obtained from peripheral blood. Receptor source: a man aged 55 to 70 with active COVID-19. Each CDR3 is given with its conserved first and last residue. Each record gives: J gene, clone size, V gene, D gene, CDR3 DNA, CDR3 protein. D genes are given only for firm matches. Clone size is stated in some rows and not others, as once, few, many or a class when expanded.

>TRBJ2-7|NA|TRBV28|TRBD1
TGTGCCAGCAGTCCACAGGGGTATGTAGACTACGAGCAGTACTTC
CASSPQGYVDYEQYF
>TRBJ1-1|NA|TRBV6-5|NA
TGTGCCAGCAGTCCGGGGGGTGGGATCACTGAAGCTTTCTTT
CASSPGGGITEAFF
>TRBJ2-1|NA|TRBV6-5|NA
TGTGCCAGCAGTTCTCCCGCACCTAGGACCTACAATGAGCAGTTCTTC
CASSSPAPRTYNEQFF
>TRBJ1-6|NA|TRBV7-9|NA
TGTGCCAGCAGCTCCGGGGCGGGGTTTTATAATTCACCCCTCCACTTT
CASSSGAGFYNSPLHF
>TRBJ1-2|once|TRBV3-1/TRBV3-2|NA
TGTGCCAGCGGTTCATGGGACACCAATAACTATGGCTACACCTTC
CASGSWDTNNYGYTF
>TRBJ2-3|NA|TRBV7-8|TRBD2
TGTGCCAGCAGGCAAACTAGCGGACCCACAGATACGCAGTATTTT
CASRQTSGPTDTQYF
>TRBJ2-5|NA|TRBV28|TRBD2
TGTGCCAGCAGTACTAGCGGGAGGATTCAAGAGACCCAGTACTTC
CASSTSGRIQETQYF
>TRBJ2-3|NA|TRBV3-1/TRBV3-2|TRBD2
TGTGCCAGCAGCTCAAATAGCGGGACCGGCACAGATACGCAGTATTTT
CASSSNSGTGTDTQYF
>TRBJ2-5|NA|TRBV5-1|TRBD1
TGCGCCAGCAGCTTTGGGGGACAGGGCCAAGAGACCCAGTACTTC
CASSFGGQGQETQYF
>TRBJ2-2|NA|TRBV11-2|TRBD2
TGTGCCAGCAGCTTAGATATAGCGGGACGGACCGGGGAGCTGTTTTTT
CASSLDIAGRTGELFF
>TRBJ2-7|NA|TRBV18|NA
TGTGCCAGCTCACCCGCCACTAGATTCGAGCAGTACTTC
CASSPATRFEQYF
>TRBJ1-2|NA|TRBV2|TRBD1
TGTGCCAGCAGCCCGGGACAGGGGCCAGGTTTATTCTATGGCTACACCTTC
CASSPGQGPGLFYGYTF
>TRBJ2-1|NA|TRBV19|NA
TGTGCCAGCAGTCCGATCTGGGGGGAGGCCACCCTGAGCTCCTACAATGAGCAGTTCTTC
CASSPIWGEATLSSYNEQFF
>TRBJ2-6|once|TRBV24-1|NA
TGTGCCACCAGAAGCACTGGGGCCAACGTCCTGACTTTC
CATRSTGANVLTF
>TRBJ2-1|NA|TRBV21-1|NA
TGTGCCAGCCGCAGACGGATAGAATCGACAGACTACAATGAGCAGTTCTTC
CASRRRIESTDYNEQFF
>TRBJ2-2|NA|TRBV7-8|TRBD1
TGTGCCAGCAGCTTAAGGACAGGGGCGCGGGACACCGGGGAGCTGTTTTTT
CASSLRTGARDTGELFF
>TRBJ2-2|once|TRBV29-1|NA
TGCAGCGTTGAGGGGCACAGGGGGGGATCGACCGGGGAGCTGTTTTTT
CSVEGHRGGSTGELFF
>TRBJ1-3|NA|TRBV18|TRBD1
TGTGCCAGCTCAAGAGACAGGGCCAACACCATATATTTT
CASSRDRANTIYF
>TRBJ2-1|NA|TRBV7-9|NA
TGTGCCAGCAGCCCACGGGGTACCTCCTACAATGAGCAGTTCTTC
CASSPRGTSYNEQFF
>TRBJ2-3|once|TRBV7-4|NA
TGTGCCAGCAGCCCACCCTCGGACTATCTGAATACGCAGTATTTT
CASSPPSDYLNTQYF
>TRBJ1-5|NA|TRBV4-1|NA
TGCGCCAGCAGCCCTTTGGGGGCGCGTGGCAATCAGCCCCAGCATTTT
CASSPLGARGNQPQHF
>TRBJ1-1|NA|TRBV5-5|NA
TGTGCCAGCAGCCCCAGGTACACTGAAGCTTTCTTT
CASSPRYTEAFF
>TRBJ2-6|NA|TRBV4-1|TRBD1
TGCGCCAGCAGGCAATCACCAGGGGGCCCCACCTCTGGGGCCAACGTCCTGACTTTC
CASRQSPGGPTSGANVLTF
>TRBJ1-5|few|TRBV6-6|TRBD1
TGTGCCAGCAGATCAACAGGGGGTTATCAGCCCCAGCATTTT
CASRSTGGYQPQHF
>TRBJ2-6|NA|TRBV29-1|TRBD1
TGCAGCGTTGAAACGGTAGGACAGGTCGGTGGGGCCAACGTCCTGACTTTC
CSVETVGQVGGANVLTF
>TRBJ2-7|NA|TRBV9|TRBD2
TGTGCCAGCAGCGTAGCCGCCCTAGCGGGAGGGTACGAGCAGTACTTC
CASSVAALAGGYEQYF
>TRBJ1-4|NA|TRBV19|TRBD1
TGTGCCAGTAGTAGCCGGACAGGGGGCCTTTCTAATGAAAAACTGTTTTTT
CASSSRTGGLSNEKLFF
>TRBJ2-6|NA|TRBV7-6|NA
TGTGCCAGCAGCTTAGGAGTGGTCCTCTCTGGGGCCAACGTCCTGACTTTC
CASSLGVVLSGANVLTF
>TRBJ1-5|NA|TRBV27|NA
TGTGCCAGCAGTTTAAGGTGGGGGGGGGATCAGCCCCAGCATTTT
CASSLRWGGDQPQHF
>TRBJ2-1|NA|TRBV28|TRBD1
TGTGCCAGCAGTTTCAGGACCGGGACAGGGTCCTACAATGAGCAGTTCTTC
CASSFRTGTGSYNEQFF
>TRBJ1-6|NA|TRBV6-6|NA
TGTGCCAGCAGCACCGATACTAATAATTCACCCCTCCACTTT
CASSTDTNNSPLHF
>TRBJ2-1|NA|TRBV5-5|NA
TGTGCCAGCAGCTTTAGTGTTGAGCAGTTCTTC
CASSFSVEQFF
>TRBJ2-1|NA|TRBV24-1|NA
TGTGCCACCAGTGATGGTTCCGGGGCCTACAATGAGCAGTTCTTC
CATSDGSGAYNEQFF
>TRBJ1-1|NA|TRBV6-5|TRBD1
TGTGCCAGCAGTTACGTGTCAGGGGGCGTCAGAGCTTTCTTT
CASSYVSGGVRAFF
>TRBJ1-6|NA|TRBV27|TRBD1
TGTGCCAGCCTACCGGCAGGGGGAAGGTCCTATAATTCACCCCTCCACTTT
CASLPAGGRSYNSPLHF
>TRBJ1-1|NA|TRBV11-3|NA
TGTGCCAGCAGCTTAGGAGGGATGAACACTGAAGCTTTCTTT
CASSLGGMNTEAFF
>TRBJ2-1|NA|TRBV6-5|TRBD2
TGTGCCAGCAGTACGTTTAGCGGGGCCCGGGATGAGCAGTTCTTC
CASSTFSGARDEQFF
>TRBJ2-7|NA|TRBV6-2/TRBV6-3|TRBD2
TGTGCCAGCAGTTACCCGCTGGCGGGAGATAATTGGGCCTCCTACGAGCAGTACTTC
CASSYPLAGDNWASYEQYF
>TRBJ2-2|NA|TRBV7-3|TRBD1
TGTGCCAGCAGCCGGGGGACAGGGAGGACCGGGGAGCTGTTTTTT
CASSRGTGRTGELFF
>TRBJ2-1|NA|TRBV5-4|NA
TGTGCCAGCAGCTTGAACGTAGACAATGAGCAGTTCTTC
CASSLNVDNEQFF
>TRBJ2-3|NA|TRBV11-3|TRBD2
TGTGCCAGCAGCCCAGGTCGGGGACTAAAGGACACAGATACGCAGTATTTT
CASSPGRGLKDTDTQYF
>TRBJ2-7|NA|TRBV2|NA
TGTGCCAGCACTGGGGCGACCTCCTACGAGCAGTACTTC
CASTGATSYEQYF
>TRBJ2-2|NA|TRBV5-1|NA
TGCGCCAGCGGCGGACAGTTAAACACCGGGGAGCTGTTTTTT
CASGGQLNTGELFF
>TRBJ2-5|NA|TRBV19|TRBD2
TGTGCCAGTAGTGTATCTAGCGGGCAAGAGACCCAGTACTTC
CASSVSSGQETQYF
>TRBJ1-5|NA|TRBV2|NA
TGTGCCTCCCGACCCCAGGGAAATCAGCCCCAGCATTTT
CASRPQGNQPQHF